The clone carrying this T cell receptor beta chain was found many times. Treatment defined: PENTA 11 planned treatment interruption arm or continuous ART arm. Unique molecular identifiers were included in an RNA-based 3' RACE TCR library. TCRdb called the 3' RACE reads again in MiXCR, with one record for every CDR3 protein. The sample records about 83,000 distinct CDR3 sequences, about 7.2% being singletons. V was trimmed by 6 bases and J by 2 bases, leaving 17 bases between them. Looked up from germline, CDR1 is SQVTM and CDR2 is ANQGSEA. This CDR3 is built from 14 residues. These data originate in a study of HIV-infected children after antiretroviral therapy interruption.

This clonotype originated in a pool of human donors with HIV. The chain couples TRBV29-1 to TRBJ2-7, with a tentative D call TRBD2 (7 bases). Here the sequenced sample was CD45RA+ CD4+ T cells from PBMCs, pooled from several time points, taken from a donor given antiretroviral therapy, either interrupted or continuous. Subset given: naive CD4+ CD45RA+ CD45RO- T cells. CDR3 nucleotides: TGCAGCGTCCGGGGGGCCCCGAGGACCTACGAGCAGTACTTC. Its translation: CSVRGAPRTYEQYF.